In its sample, the clone carrying this TCR beta chain was seen a few times. Its specificity is unknown. This sample was taken from a study of chemoradiotherapy in HPV16-positive cancers. Study-wide points: Candidate HPV-specific clones and E7-related TCR motifs grew in tumor during treatment. The functional HPV-specific definition rests on just a couple of HPV16-positive patients.

Samples were taken several times over chemoradiotherapy. The V segment lost 5 bases and the J segment 5 bases; nucleotides outside the gene matches: 2. Germline CDR1 is SEHNR and CDR2 is FQNEAQ (reference sequence). The length of the CDR3 is 13 residues. TCRdb's table, derived via immunoSEQ multiplex PCR, lists solely in-frame clones and lacks some. The sample records about 6,500 clones, 85% to 90% being singletons. The sample was tumor tissue, taken from a patient who underwent chemoradiotherapy. The TCR originated in a human donor with HPV-associated anogenital cancer. The chain links TRBV7-9 to TRBJ2-2; 7 nucleotides line up with TRBD2. CDR3 sequence (DNA): TGTGCCAGCAGCCCCGGGGGGACCGGGGAGCTGTTTTTT. Translated, it gives CASSPGGTGELFF.